One and the same sample provided the 22 T cell receptor beta chains below, sequenced in a study of T cells in Graves' hyperthyroidism and ophthalmopathy. RNA transcripts served as the template for amplifying TCR beta CDR3 regions. The HTBI set primed first-round TCR CDR3 RT-PCR. TCRdb used MiXCR to reprocess the multiplex PCR reads, holding one entry per CDR3 protein. The table lists roughly 500,000 distinct CDR3 sequences, about 15% of them singletons. The sequenced sample consisted of blood. These TCRs come from a woman in her thirties with Graves' hyperthyroidism that later progressed to Graves' ophthalmopathy.

The sample holds many counts of this clonotype. The chain has TRBV19 and TRBJ1-5; 12 bases are a match to TRBD1. This CDR3 is built from 15 residues. CDR1 is LNHDA and CDR2 is SQIVND in the germline V gene (reference sequence). The junction had 10 bases not matched to a gene; V was cut back by 8 bases and J by 8 bases. For the CDR3, the DNA is TGTGCCAGTTTTGCCGGGACAGGGGGCGACGAGCCCCAGCATTTT. Protein: CASFAGTGGDEPQHF.

The chain carries TRBV2 and TRBJ1-4; D perhaps matches TRBD1 (6 bases). Trimming pared 1 base from V and 8 bases from J, leaving 11 bases between. This CDR3 comprises 14 residues. CDR1 and CDR2 from the germline V gene are SNHLY and FYNNEI. CDR3 sequence (DNA): TGTGCCAGCAGTGAAGGGGGGGCCGCGGAAAAACTGTTTTTT. This codes for CASSEGGAAEKLFF.

The rearrangement uses TRBV20-1 and TRBJ2-1, with 7 bases aligning to TRBD1. The length of the CDR3 is 18 residues. Germline trimming cut 5 bases from V and 10 bases from J; bases unmatched to any gene: 26. The germline V gene has CDR1 DFQATT and CDR2 SNEGSKA (reference sequence). The CDR3 coding sequence is TGCAGTGCTCCTAGGACTGGTCGGGACAGTTTTATGGGCAGGGAGCAGTTCTTC. It codes for CSAPRTGRDSFMGREQFF.

V gene TRBV20-1 combines with J gene TRBJ2-3, with TRBD2 matching 11 bases. The length of the CDR3 is 15 residues. The V segment lost 3 bases and the J segment 7 bases; nucleotides outside the gene matches: 9. CDR1 is DFQATT, CDR2 SNEGSKA, per germline (reference sequence). The CDR3 DNA follows: TGCAGTGCTAGGGGTAGGACTAGCGGGCCCTATACGCAGTATTTT. Protein: CSARGRTSGPYTQYF.

At least ten counts were recorded for this clonotype. The chain combines TRBV7-2 with TRBJ2-3; the D gene is possibly TRBD2 (6 bases). Per germline, CDR1 SGHTA and CDR2 FQGNSA. The CDR3 length is 15 residues. The V end lost 5 bases, the J end lost 6 bases, and 18 bases lay between the germline ends. Here the CDR3 reads CASSPDYHPADTQYF. Written as DNA, the CDR3 is TGTGCCAGCAGCCCGGACTACCACCCGGCCGATACGCAGTATTTT.

This clonotype was counted ten times or more. This chain connects TRBV7-6 to TRBJ2-3; TRBD1 agrees at 8 bases. Germline assignment: CDR1 SGHVS and CDR2 FNYEAQ. CDR3 length equals 16 residues. The V segment lost 1 base and the J segment 1 base; nucleotides outside the gene matches: 4. This CDR3 is CASSLEDRVRTDTQYF. The CDR3 nucleotides read TGTGCCAGCAGCTTAGAGGACAGGGTACGCACAGATACGCAGTATTTT.

This clonotype came up many times. The J gene is TRBJ2-5, the V gene TRBV12-3 or TRBV12-4; 11 bases map to TRBD1. Losses at the gene ends were 5 bases for V and 5 bases for J; bases not matched to a gene: 4. This CDR3 spans 14 amino acids. CDR3 amino acids: CASSLRDRGETQYF. Written as DNA, the CDR3 is TGTGCCAGCAGTCTCCGGGACAGGGGGGAGACCCAGTACTTC.

This chain links TRBV7-9 with TRBJ2-1; D tentatively reads TRBD1 or TRBD2 (6 bases each). From germline, CDR1 is SEHNR and CDR2 FQNEAQ (reference sequence). The length of the CDR3 is 15 residues. The V gene lost 3 bases and the J gene lost 8 bases, with 17 bases spanning the gap. The CDR3 DNA is TGTGCCAGCAGCTTTGGTGGGGGCGGGATCGATGAGCAGTTCTTC. The encoded protein is CASSFGGGGIDEQFF.

This clonotype was detected many times. The chain employs TRBV19 and TRBJ1-2; the D gene is possibly TRBD1 (5 bases). This CDR3 region has 15 residues. The germline gives CDR1 LNHDA, CDR2 SQIVND (reference sequence). V was trimmed by 1 base and J by 1 base, leaving 10 bases between them. CDR3 sequence reads: CASSIGYRSNYGYTF. The CDR3 DNA reads TGTGCCAGTAGTATAGGGTACAGGAGTAACTATGGCTACACCTTC. Variable domain in full (rest from reference TRBV19 and TRBJ1-2): DGGITQSPKYLFRKEGQNVTLSCEQNLNHDAMYWYRQDPGQGLRLIYYSQIVNDFQKGDIAEGYSVSREKKESFPLTVTSAQKNPTAFYLCASSIGYRSNYGYTFGSGTRLTVV.

The sample holds many counts of this clonotype. This chain uses TRBV27 with TRBJ2-1; TRBD2 agrees at 7 bases. J gave up 0 bases and V 7 bases, and 12 bases lay outside the gene matches. Germline V gene lookup returns CDR1 MNHEY and CDR2 SMNVEV (reference sequence). The length of the CDR3 is 17 residues. Here the CDR3 reads CASTLLAAQSSYNEQFF. The CDR3 DNA reads as TGTGCCAGCACCCTCCTAGCGGCTCAGAGCTCCTACAATGAGCAGTTCTTC.

This clonotype occurred many times. The V and J genes are TRBV6-1 and TRBJ1-1, with a possible D match to TRBD1 (6 bases). CDR1 is MNHNS, CDR2 SASEGT, per germline. V was shortened by 5 bases and J by 4 bases, with 17 bases between the two germline ends. The CDR3 is 15 amino acids. The CDR3 region has the DNA TGTGCCAGCAGTCAATCCAGGGGAGGTGGCACTGAAGCTTTCTTT. Translated, it gives CASSQSRGGGTEAFF.

Many counts were recorded for this clonotype. The chain uses TRBV30 and TRBJ2-3, with a possible D match to TRBD2 (5 bases). The CDR3 is 13 residues long. Germline V gene data show CDR1 as GTSNPN and CDR2 as SVGIG (reference sequence). V shed 0 bases and J shed 4 bases, with 8 bases lying between them. The CDR3 protein is CAWSVGAADTQYF. The CDR3 DNA reads TGTGCCTGGAGTGTGGGAGCGGCAGATACGCAGTATTTT.

The sample holds many counts of this clonotype. This chain joins TRBV11-2 and TRBJ1-3; D unclear. V was pared by 3 bases and J by 0 bases, with 9 bases between. The CDR3 is 15 amino acids. Looked up from germline, CDR1 is SGHAT and CDR2 is FQNNGV. The CDR3 reads CASSLRGGSGNTIYF. The CDR3 DNA reads as TGTGCCAGCAGCTTGCGCGGCGGCTCTGGAAACACCATATATTTT. The variable domain in full, completed from reference TRBV11-2 and TRBJ1-3, reads EAGVAQSPRYKIIEKRQSVAFWCNPISGHATLYWYQQILGQGPKLLIQFQNNGVVDDSQLPKDRFSAERLKGVDSTLKIQPAKLEDSAVYLCASSLRGGSGNTIYFGEGSWLTVV.

This clonotype was seen repeatedly, ten times or more. The genes are TRBV19 and TRBJ1-5, with D tentatively TRBD1 (5 bases). The CDR3 extends over 16 amino acids. Trimming took 3 bases from V and 0 from J, leaving 12 bases between them. The V gene's germline CDR1 is LNHDA and CDR2 SQIVND (reference sequence). The CDR3: CASSMLGTFSNQPQHF. The CDR3 region has the DNA TGTGCCAGTAGTATGCTGGGGACCTTTAGCAATCAGCCCCAGCATTTT.

This clonotype was counted a few times. This chain connects TRBV5-1 to TRBJ1-1; D uncertain. Per germline, CDR1 SGHRS and CDR2 YFSETQ. The V end lost 4 bases, the J end lost 0 bases, and 13 bases lay between the germline ends. This CDR3 has 15 amino acids. For the CDR3, the DNA is TGCGCCAGCAGCCGAGGTAGGGATCTGAACACTGAAGCTTTCTTT. Its protein is CASSRGRDLNTEAFF.

This clonotype was seen ten or more times. V usage is TRBV6-1 and J usage is TRBJ1-5; 10 positions agree with TRBD1. V lost 5 bases and J lost 2; bases outside the gene matches: 6. Germline lookup yields CDR1 MNHNS and CDR2 SASEGT. This CDR3 has 16 residues. The CDR3, as DNA: TGTGCCAGCAGTACCCAGGACAGGGGGGGCAATCAGCCCCAGCATTTT. This translates into CASSTQDRGGNQPQHF.

This clonotype was seen at least ten times. The chain is built from TRBV4-2 and TRBJ2-3; D remains ambiguous. This CDR3 has 16 residues. V gave up 4 bases and J gave up 2 bases, with 16 bases separating them. CDR1 is LGHNA, CDR2 YNFKEQ, per germline. DNA for the CDR3: TGTGCCAGCAGCCCGTCAAGGGCGCGCGTCACAGATACGCAGTATTTT. Its translation is CASSPSRARVTDTQYF.

In the case of this clonotype: A much larger clone differs by one base, so this may be a read error. The V call is TRBV28, the J call TRBJ1-6; D uncertain. The V gene's germline CDR1 is MDHEN and CDR2 SYDVKM. The CDR3 covers 15 residues. In DNA, the CDR3 is TGTGCCAGCAGTTTCAATTCGGATTTTAATTCACCCCTCTACTTT. This encodes CASSFNSDFNSPLYF.

This clonotype was seen many times. The chain couples TRBV15 to TRBJ2-5; D ambiguous. CDR3 length: 13 residues. V shed 0 bases and J shed 0 bases, with 2 bases lying between them. Per the germline V gene, CDR1 is LNHNV and CDR2 is YYDKDF (reference sequence). The CDR3 protein is CATSREYQETQYF. DNA for the CDR3: TGTGCCACCAGCAGAGAGTACCAAGAGACCCAGTACTTC.

There are many counts of this clonotype. The rearrangement joins TRBV5-1 to TRBJ2-5; TRBD2 matches at 10 bases. CDR1 SGHRS and CDR2 YFSETQ come from the germline V gene. The CDR3 has 15 amino acids. V trimming: 4 bases; J trimming: 2 bases; junction bases outside the gene matches: 5. CDR3 DNA: TGCGCCAGCAGCGGACGACTAGCGGGTCAAGAGACCCAGTACTTC. As protein: CASSGRLAGQETQYF.

This clonotype was seen a few times. The V gene is TRBV6-4, the J gene TRBJ1-4, with D maybe TRBD1 (6 bases). Trimming removed 3 bases at V and 3 bases at J, with 14 bases between. The CDR3 has 16 residues. Per germline, CDR1 MRHNA and CDR2 SNTAGT. This CDR3 reads CASSERPGASNEKLFF. Written as DNA, the CDR3 is TGTGCCAGCAGTGAACGTCCGGGGGCCTCTAATGAAAAACTGTTTTTT.

This CDR3 reads CASWSSGRQTQYF. The CDR3 DNA sequence: TGTGCCAGCTGGTCTAGCGGGAGACAGACCCAGTACTTC. The chain couples TRBV27 to TRBJ2-5, with 10 bases fitting TRBD2. The CDR3 is 13 residues long. The V segment lost 8 bases and the J segment 6 bases; nucleotides outside the gene matches: 6. Germline V CDR1 and CDR2: MNHEY, SMNVEV (reference sequence).